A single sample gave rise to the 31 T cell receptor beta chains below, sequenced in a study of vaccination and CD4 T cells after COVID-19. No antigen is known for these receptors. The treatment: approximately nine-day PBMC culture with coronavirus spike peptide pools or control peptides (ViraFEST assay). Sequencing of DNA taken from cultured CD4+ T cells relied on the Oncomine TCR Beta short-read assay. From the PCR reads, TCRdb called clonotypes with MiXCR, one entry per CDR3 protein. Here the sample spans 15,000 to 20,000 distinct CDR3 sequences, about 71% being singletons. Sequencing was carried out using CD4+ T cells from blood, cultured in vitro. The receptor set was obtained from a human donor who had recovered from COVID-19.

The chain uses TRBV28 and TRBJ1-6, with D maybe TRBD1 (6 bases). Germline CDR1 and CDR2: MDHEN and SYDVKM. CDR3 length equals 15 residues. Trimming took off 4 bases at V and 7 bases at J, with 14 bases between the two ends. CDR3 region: CASSSQDSANSPLHF. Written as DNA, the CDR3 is TGTGCCAGCAGTTCCCAGGACAGTGCGAATTCACCCCTCCACTTT.

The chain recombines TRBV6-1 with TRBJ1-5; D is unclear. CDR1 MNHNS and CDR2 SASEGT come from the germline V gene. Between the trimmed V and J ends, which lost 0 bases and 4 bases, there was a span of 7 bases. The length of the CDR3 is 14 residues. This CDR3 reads CASSEAYTNQPQHF. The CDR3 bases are TGTGCCAGCAGTGAAGCGTACACGAATCAGCCCCAGCATTTT.

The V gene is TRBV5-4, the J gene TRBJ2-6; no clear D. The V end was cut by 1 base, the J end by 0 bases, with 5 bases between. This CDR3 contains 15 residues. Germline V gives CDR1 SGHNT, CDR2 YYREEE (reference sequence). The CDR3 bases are TGTGCCAGCAGCTTGCCGGTCTCTGGGGCCAACGTCCTGACTTTC. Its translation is CASSLPVSGANVLTF.

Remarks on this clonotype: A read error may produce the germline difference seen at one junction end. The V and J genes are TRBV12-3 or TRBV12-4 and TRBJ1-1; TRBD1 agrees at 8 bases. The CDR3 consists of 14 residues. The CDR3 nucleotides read TGTGCCAGCAATTTACAGGGGGGGAACACTGAAGCTTTCTTT. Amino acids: CASNLQGGNTEAFF.

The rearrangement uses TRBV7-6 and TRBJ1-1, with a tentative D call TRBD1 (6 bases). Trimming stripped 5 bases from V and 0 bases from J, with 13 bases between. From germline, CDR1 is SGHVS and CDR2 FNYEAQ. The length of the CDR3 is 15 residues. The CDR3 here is CASSPTGGVNTEAFF. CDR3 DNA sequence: TGTGCCAGCAGCCCGACAGGAGGGGTGAACACTGAAGCTTTCTTT.

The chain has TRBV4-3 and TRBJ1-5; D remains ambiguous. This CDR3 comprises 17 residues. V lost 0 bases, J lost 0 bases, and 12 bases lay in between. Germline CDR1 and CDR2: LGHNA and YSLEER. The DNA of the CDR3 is TGCGCCAGCAGCCAAGATTGGAAAGGAGCTAGCAATCAGCCCCAGCATTTT. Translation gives CASSQDWKGASNQPQHF.

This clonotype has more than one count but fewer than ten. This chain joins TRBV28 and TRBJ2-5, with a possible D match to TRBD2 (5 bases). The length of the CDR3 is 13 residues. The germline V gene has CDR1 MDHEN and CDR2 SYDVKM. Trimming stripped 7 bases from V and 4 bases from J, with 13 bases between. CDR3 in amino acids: CASTVGSSETQYF. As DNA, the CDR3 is TGTGCCAGCACCGTGGGGAGTTCAGAGACCCAGTACTTC.

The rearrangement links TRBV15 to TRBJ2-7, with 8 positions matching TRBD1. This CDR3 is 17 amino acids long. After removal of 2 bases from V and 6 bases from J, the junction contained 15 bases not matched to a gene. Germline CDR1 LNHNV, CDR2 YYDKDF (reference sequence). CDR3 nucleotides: TGTGCCACCAGCAGAACCTCAGGGGGCGGATCCCTAGGCGAGCAGTACTTC. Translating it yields CATSRTSGGGSLGEQYF.

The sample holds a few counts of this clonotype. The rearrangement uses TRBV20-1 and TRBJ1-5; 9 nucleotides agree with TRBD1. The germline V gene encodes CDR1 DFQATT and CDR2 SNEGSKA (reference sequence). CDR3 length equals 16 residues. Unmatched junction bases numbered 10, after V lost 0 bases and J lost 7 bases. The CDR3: CSARDIAGQGSQPQHF. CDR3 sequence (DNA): TGCAGTGCTAGAGATATAGCGGGACAGGGAAGCCAGCCCCAGCATTTT.

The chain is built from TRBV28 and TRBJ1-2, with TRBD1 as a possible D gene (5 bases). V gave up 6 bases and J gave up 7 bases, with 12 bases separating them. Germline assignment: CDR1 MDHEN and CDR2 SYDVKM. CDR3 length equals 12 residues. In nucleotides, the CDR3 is TGTGCCAGCAGACTGGGGACTATTGGCTACACCTTC. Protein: CASRLGTIGYTF.

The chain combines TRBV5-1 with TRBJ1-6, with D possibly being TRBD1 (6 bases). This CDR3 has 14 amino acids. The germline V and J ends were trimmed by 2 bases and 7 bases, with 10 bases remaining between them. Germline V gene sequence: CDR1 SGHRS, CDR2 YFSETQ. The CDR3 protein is CASSFLQGNSPLHF. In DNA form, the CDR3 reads TGCGCCAGCAGCTTTCTCCAGGGGAATTCACCCCTCCACTTT.

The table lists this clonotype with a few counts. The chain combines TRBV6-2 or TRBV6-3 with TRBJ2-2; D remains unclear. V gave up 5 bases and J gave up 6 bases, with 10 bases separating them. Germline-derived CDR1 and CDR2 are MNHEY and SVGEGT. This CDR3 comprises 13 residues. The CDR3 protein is CASSHGGAGELFF. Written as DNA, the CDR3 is TGTGCCAGCAGTCACGGTGGGGCCGGGGAGCTGTTTTTT.

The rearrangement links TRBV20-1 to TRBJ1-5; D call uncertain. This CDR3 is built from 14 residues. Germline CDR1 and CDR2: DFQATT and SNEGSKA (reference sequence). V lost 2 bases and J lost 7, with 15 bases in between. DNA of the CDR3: TGCAGTGCTAGACAGCGGCAGGCCAACCAGCCCCAGCATTTT. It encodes CSARQRQANQPQHF.

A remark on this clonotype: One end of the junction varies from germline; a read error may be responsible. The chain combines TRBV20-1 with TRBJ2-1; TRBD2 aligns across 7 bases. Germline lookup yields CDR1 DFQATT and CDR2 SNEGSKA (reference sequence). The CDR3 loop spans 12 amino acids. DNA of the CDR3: TGCAGTGCTAGCGCTAGCGGTACAATTGGCATCTTC. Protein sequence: CSASASGTIGIF.

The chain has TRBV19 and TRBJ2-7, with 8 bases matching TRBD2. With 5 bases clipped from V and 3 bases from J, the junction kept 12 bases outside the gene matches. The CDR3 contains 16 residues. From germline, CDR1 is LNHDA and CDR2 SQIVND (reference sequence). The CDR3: CASSLLGSGGSYEQYF. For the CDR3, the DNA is TGTGCCAGTAGTCTGCTTGGGAGCGGGGGAAGCTACGAGCAGTACTTC.

The DNA of the CDR3 is TGCAGTGCTCTAAAGGGACAGGGCTATGGCTACACCTTC. Translating it yields CSALKGQGYGYTF. J is TRBJ1-2 and V is TRBV20-1; 9 positions match TRBD1. CDR1 DFQATT and CDR2 SNEGSKA come from the germline V gene (reference sequence). The CDR3 runs 13 residues. After removal of 5 bases from V and 4 bases from J, the junction contained 5 bases not matched to a gene.

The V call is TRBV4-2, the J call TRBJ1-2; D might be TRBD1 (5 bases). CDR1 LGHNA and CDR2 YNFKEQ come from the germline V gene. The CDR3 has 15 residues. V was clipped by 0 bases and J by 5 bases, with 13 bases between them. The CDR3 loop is CASSQDRTLAYGYTF. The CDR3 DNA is TGTGCCAGCAGCCAAGATCGGACACTTGCTTATGGCTACACCTTC.

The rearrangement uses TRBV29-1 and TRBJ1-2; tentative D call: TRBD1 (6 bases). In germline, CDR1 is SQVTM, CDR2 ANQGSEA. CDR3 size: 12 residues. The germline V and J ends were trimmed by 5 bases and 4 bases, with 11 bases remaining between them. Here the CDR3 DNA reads TGCAGCGTTCAGGGGACTACCTATGGCTACACCTTC. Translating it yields CSVQGTTYGYTF. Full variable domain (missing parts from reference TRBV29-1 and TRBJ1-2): SAVISQKPSRDICQRGTSLTIQCQVDSQVTMMFWYRQQPGQSLTLIATANQGSEATYESGFVIDKFPISRPNLTFSTLTVSNMSPEDSSIYLCSVQGTTYGYTFGSGTRLTVV.

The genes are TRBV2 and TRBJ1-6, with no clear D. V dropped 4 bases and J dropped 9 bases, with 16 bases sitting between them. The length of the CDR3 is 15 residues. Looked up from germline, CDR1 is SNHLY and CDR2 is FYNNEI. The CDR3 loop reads CASSVVGLGGSPLHF. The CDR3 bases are TGTGCCAGCAGTGTGGTAGGCCTGGGCGGTTCACCCCTCCACTTT.

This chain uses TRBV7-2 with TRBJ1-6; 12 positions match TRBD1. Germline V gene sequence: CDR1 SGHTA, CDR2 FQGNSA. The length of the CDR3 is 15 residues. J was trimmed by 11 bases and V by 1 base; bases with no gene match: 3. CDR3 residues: CASSLGGTGGPPLHF. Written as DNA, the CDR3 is TGTGCCAGCAGCTTAGGTGGGACAGGGGGCCCACCCCTCCACTTT.

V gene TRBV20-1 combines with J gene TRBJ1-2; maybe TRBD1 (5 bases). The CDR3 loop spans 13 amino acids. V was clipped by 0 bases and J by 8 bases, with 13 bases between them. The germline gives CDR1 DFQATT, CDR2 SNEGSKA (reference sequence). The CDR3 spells CSARDSDRRGYTF. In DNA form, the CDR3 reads TGCAGTGCTAGAGATTCTGACAGAAGGGGCTACACCTTC.

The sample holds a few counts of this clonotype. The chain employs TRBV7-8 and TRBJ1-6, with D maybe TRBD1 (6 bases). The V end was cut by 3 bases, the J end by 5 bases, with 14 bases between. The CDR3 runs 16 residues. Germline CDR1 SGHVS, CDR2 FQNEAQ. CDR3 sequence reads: CASSLAMGTNNSPLHF. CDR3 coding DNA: TGTGCCAGCAGCTTGGCGATGGGGACAAATAATTCACCCCTCCACTTT.

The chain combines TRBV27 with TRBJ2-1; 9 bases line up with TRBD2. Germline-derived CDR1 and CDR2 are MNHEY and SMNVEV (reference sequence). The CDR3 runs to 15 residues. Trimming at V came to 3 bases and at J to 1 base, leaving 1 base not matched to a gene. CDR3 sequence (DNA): TGTGCCAGCAGTTTTAGCGGGAGATCCTACAATGAGCAGTTCTTC. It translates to CASSFSGRSYNEQFF.

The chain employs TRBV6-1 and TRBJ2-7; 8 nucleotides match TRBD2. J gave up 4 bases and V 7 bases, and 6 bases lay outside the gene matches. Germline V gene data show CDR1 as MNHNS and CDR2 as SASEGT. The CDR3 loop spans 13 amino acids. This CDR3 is CASKNSGRYEQYF. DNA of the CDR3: TGTGCCAGCAAGAACAGCGGGAGATACGAGCAGTACTTC.

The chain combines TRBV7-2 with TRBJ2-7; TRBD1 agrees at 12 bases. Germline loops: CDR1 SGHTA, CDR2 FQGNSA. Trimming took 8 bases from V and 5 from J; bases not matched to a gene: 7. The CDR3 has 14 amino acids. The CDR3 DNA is TGTGCCAGCGCCTGGGACAGGGGGCTCCACGAGCAGTACTTC. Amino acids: CASAWDRGLHEQYF. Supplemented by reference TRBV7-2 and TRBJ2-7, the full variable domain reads GAGVSQSPSNKVTEKGKDVELRCDPISGHTALYWYRQSLGQGLEFLIYFQGNSAPDKSGLPSDRFSAERTGGSVSTLTIQRTQQEDSAVYLCASAWDRGLHEQYFGPGTRLTVT.

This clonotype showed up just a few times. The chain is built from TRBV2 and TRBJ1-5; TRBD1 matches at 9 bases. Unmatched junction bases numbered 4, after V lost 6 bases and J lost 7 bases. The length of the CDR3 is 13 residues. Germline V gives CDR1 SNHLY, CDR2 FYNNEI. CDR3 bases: TGTGCCAGCAGGGGGGACAGGGACCAGCCCCAGCATTTT. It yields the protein CASRGDRDQPQHF.

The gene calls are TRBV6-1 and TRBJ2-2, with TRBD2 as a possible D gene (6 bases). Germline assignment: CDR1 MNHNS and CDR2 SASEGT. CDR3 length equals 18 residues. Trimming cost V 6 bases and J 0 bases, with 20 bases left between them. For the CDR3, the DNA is TGTGCCAGCAGACATAGAGGGACTTTCAATTCGAACACCGGGGAGCTGTTTTTT. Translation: CASRHRGTFNSNTGELFF.

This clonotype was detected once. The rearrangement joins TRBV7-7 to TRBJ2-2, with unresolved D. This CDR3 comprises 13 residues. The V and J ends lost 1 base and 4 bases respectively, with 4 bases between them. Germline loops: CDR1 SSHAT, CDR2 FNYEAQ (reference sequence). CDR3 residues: CASSLDLTGELFF. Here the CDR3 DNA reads TGTGCCAGCAGCTTAGACCTCACCGGGGAGCTGTTTTTT. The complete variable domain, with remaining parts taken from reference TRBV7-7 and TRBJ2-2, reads GAGVSQSPRYKVTKRGQDVTLRCDPISSHATLYWYQQALGQGPEFLTYFNYEAQPDKSGLPSDRFSAERPEGSISTLTIQRTEQRDSAMYRCASSLDLTGELFFGEGSRLTVL.

The CDR3 DNA reads as TGCAGTGCTAGCCTGACCCGGTTGTGGCAGCCCCAGCATTTT. Translating gives CSASLTRLWQPQHF. The chain carries TRBV20-1 and TRBJ1-5; D call uncertain. Per germline, CDR1 DFQATT and CDR2 SNEGSKA (reference sequence). The V and J ends lost 3 bases and 7 bases respectively, with 16 bases between them. The CDR3 runs 14 residues.

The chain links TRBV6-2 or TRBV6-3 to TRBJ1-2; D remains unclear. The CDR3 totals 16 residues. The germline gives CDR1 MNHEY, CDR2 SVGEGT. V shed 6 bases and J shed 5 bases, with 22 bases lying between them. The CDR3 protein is CASRRYADSGGYGYTF. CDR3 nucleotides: TGTGCCAGCAGACGATACGCGGACTCGGGAGGTTATGGCTACACCTTC.

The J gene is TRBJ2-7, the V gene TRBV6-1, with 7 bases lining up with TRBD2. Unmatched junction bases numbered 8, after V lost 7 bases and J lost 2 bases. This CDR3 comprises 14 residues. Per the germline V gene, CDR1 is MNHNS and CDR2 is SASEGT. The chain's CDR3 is CASTRGEGTYEQYF. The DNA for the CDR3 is TGTGCCAGCACCAGAGGGGAGGGGACCTACGAGCAGTACTTC.